The entry below describes one T cell receptor beta chain. This table comes from immunoSEQ multiplex PCR, and its TCRdb copy is limited to in-frame clones, with some not included. The table shows 400,000 to 450,000 clones, with 80% to 95% occurring only once. V was trimmed by 6 bases and J by 1 base, leaving 9 bases between them. Germline V gives CDR1 WNHNN, CDR2 SYGVQD (reference sequence). CDR3 size: 13 residues. This specimen comes from a study of control samples from healthy donors and cancer patients. The TCR was taken from a man aged 35 to 55 with head and neck cancer. J is TRBJ2-5 and V is TRBV10-1, with D perhaps matching TRBD1 or TRBD2 (5 bases each). The sample was PBMCs. The CDR3 bases are TGCGCCAGCAGCCGGGACCTCCAAGAGACCCAGTACTTC. This gives the protein CASSRDLQETQYF.